Given below is one T cell receptor (beta chain) in context. Its specificity is not known. CDR1 is MNHEY and CDR2 is SVGEGT in the germline V gene. The CDR3 contains 16 residues. V lost 2 bases to trimming and J lost 0 bases, with 11 bases between them. The Oncomine TCR Beta short-read assay was what sequenced the DNA obtained from cultured CD4+ T cells. Genomic DNA was drawn out of CD4+ T cells grown in culture. TCRdb reanalysed the PCR reads using MiXCR and keeps one entry per CDR3 protein. The table lists approximately 24,000 distinct CDR3 sequences, around three fifths of them singletons, with under 6.5% in the top ten. This sample was taken from a study of vaccination and CD4 T cells after COVID-19. Study as a whole: The convalescent population consisted of six males and four females, two of whom were of Hispanic ethnicity. Once diagnosed, patients had post-COVID samples drawn a median about 100 days later (range 35 to 161).

Treatment of the sample: roughly 10-day PBMC culture with coronavirus spike peptide pools or control peptides (ViraFEST assay). Cells were cultured for around ten days, and then CD4+ T cells were isolated by negative selection. V gene TRBV6-2 or TRBV6-3 combines with J gene TRBJ2-4, with D maybe TRBD1 (6 bases). This receptor was obtained from a human donor who had recovered from COVID-19. Sequenced sample: CD4+ T cells from blood, cultured in vitro. The CDR3: CASSYAQGIAKNIQYF. As DNA, the CDR3 is TGTGCCAGCAGTTACGCCCAGGGGATAGCCAAAAACATTCAGTACTTC.